This TCR beta chain was sequenced in a study of PD-1 blockade in classical Hodgkin lymphoma. On this clone itself: Its antigen is not identified.

The CDR3 length is 14 residues. The V gene end was trimmed by 5 bases and the J gene end by 2 bases; junction bases not matched to a gene: 5. CDR1 is SGHDT, CDR2 YYEEEE, per germline. Each patient relapsed following autologous stem cell transplantation, and prior brentuximab vedotin exposure differed. Broader study findings: The CD4+ diversity rise by C4D1 was clearest in complete responders. Patients who initiated nivolumab within 1 year of ASCT were excluded. Repertoire differences have undefined causes, possibly disease activity or prior therapy.

Sequencing used immunoSEQ multiplex PCR; TCRdb keeps in-frame clones, though not all of them. In the table there are tens of thousands of clones, less than 85% of which are singletons. This rearrangement joins TRBV5-6 to TRBJ2-7, with TRBD1 matching over 9 bases. The input for sequencing was peripheral blood mononuclear cells (PBMCs), taken before the second cycle of nivolumab. This TCR was sampled from a human donor with classical Hodgkin lymphoma. The CDR3 DNA sequence: TGTGCCAGCAGACAGGGGGCGGTGGCCTACGAGCAGTACTTC. This codes for CASRQGAVAYEQYF.